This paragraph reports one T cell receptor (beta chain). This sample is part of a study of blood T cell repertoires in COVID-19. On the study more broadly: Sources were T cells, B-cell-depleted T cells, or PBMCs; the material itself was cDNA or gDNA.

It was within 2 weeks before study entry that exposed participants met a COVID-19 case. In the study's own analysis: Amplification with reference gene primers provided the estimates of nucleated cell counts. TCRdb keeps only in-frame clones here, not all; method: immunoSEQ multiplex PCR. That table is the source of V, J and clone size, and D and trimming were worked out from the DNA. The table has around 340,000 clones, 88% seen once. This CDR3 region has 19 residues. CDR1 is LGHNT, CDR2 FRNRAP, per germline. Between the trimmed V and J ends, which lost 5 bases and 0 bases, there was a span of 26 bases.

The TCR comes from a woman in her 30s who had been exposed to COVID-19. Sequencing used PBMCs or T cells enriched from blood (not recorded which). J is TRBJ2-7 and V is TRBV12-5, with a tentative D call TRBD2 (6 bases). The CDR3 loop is CASGRHPGLGGAFSYEQYF. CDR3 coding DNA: TGTGCTAGTGGTCGCCATCCTGGTTTGGGGGGTGCCTTCTCCTACGAGCAGTACTTC.